This T cell receptor beta chain is from a study of graft-versus-host responses after intestinal transplantation. Study-level background: Recipients had multivisceral, liver-intestinal, or isolated intestinal transplants. Study-wide findings and caveats: GvH clones were identified in recipient marrow, with some first appearing in ileum or blood. Early after transplant, HvG declines were associated with peak levels of circulating GvH clones.

Of note for this clone: Antigen unknown.

Libraries were prepared by immunoSEQ multiplex PCR; TCRdb keeps only in-frame clonotypes and omits some of them. The sample carries fewer than 95,000 clones, around 93% recorded once. Germline assignment: CDR1 SGHTA and CDR2 FQGTGA. CDR3 length equals 18 residues. Losses at the gene ends were 2 bases for V and 2 bases for J; bases not matched to a gene: 7. The sequence came from a human donor who was the organ donor for an intestinal transplant. This specimen was unstimulated CD8+ T cells sorted from spleen or lymph node cells, taken before transplant. V and J are TRBV7-3 and TRBJ2-3; TRBD2 agrees at 13 bases. Here the CDR3 DNA reads TGTGCCAGCAGCTTACCCCTAACTAGCGGGGGGGACACAGATACGCAGTATTTT. This gives the protein CASSLPLTSGGDTDTQYF.